This TCR beta chain was found in a study of blood T cells in healthy people across ages. Across the study: About one barcoded beta molecule per two T cells was captured by template switching. General study points: Underestimates were what the diversity estimates from one million T cells were considered to be.

Germline CDR1 is SGHRS and CDR2 is YFSETQ. The CDR3 totals 15 residues. Trimming pared 0 bases from V and 2 bases from J, leaving 11 bases between. A note on this clonotype: The antigen is not known.

With a J-beta primer mix and a sample-barcoded 5' primer, a second PCR ran roughly 6 to 12 cycles. TCRdb fed the 5' RACE reads into MiXCR, producing one record per CDR3 protein. This sample yields about 830,000 distinct CDR3 sequences, of which approximately 67% are seen a single time; 25% to 30% belongs to the top ten. This clonotype was obtained from a man aged 30 to 39 in good health. This rearrangement joins TRBV5-1 to TRBJ1-2, with D unresolved. The sample consisted of blood. As DNA, the CDR3 is TGCGCCAGCAGCTTGGTACCCGGGAACAACTATGGCTACACCTTC. Translated: CASSLVPGNNYGYTF.